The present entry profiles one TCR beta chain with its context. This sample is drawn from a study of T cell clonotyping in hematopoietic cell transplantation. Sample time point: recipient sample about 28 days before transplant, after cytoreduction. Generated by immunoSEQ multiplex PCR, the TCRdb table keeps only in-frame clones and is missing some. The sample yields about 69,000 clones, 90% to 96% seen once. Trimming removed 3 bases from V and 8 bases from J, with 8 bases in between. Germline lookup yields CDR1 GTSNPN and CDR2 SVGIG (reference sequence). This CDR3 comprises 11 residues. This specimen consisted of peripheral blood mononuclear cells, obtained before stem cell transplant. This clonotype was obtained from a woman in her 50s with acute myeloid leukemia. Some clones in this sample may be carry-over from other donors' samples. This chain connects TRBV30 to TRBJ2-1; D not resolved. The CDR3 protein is CAWREFYEQFF. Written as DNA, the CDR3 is TGTGCCTGGAGAGAATTCTATGAGCAGTTCTTC.